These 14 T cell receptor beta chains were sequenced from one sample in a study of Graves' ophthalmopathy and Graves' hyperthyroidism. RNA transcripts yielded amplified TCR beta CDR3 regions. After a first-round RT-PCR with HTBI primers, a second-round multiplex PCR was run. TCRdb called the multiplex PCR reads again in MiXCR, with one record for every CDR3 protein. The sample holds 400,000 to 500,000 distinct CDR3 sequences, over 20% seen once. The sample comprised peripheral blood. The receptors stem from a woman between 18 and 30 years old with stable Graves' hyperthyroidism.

The CDR3 region is CSARGLAGAHETQYF. CDR3 coding DNA: TGCAGTGCTAGGGGACTAGCGGGAGCGCATGAGACCCAGTACTTC. V usage is TRBV20-1 and J usage is TRBJ2-5, with TRBD2 matching over 14 bases. Per germline, CDR1 DFQATT and CDR2 SNEGSKA (reference sequence). The CDR3 consists of 15 residues. The junction had 5 bases not matched to a gene; V was cut back by 3 bases and J by 5 bases.

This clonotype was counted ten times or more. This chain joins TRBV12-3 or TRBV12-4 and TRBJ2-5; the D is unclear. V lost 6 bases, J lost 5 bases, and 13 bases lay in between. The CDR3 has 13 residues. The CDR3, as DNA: TGTGCCAGCAGAGAACTTACCTCGGAGACCCAGTACTTC. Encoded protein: CASRELTSETQYF.

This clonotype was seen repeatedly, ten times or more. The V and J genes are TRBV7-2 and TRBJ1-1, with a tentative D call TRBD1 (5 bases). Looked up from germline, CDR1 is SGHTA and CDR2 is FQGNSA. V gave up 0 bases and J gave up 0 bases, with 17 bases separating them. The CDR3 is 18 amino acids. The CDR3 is CASSLALWGSSMNTEAFF. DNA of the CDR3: TGTGCCAGCAGCTTAGCGCTGTGGGGGAGCAGCATGAACACTGAAGCTTTCTTT.

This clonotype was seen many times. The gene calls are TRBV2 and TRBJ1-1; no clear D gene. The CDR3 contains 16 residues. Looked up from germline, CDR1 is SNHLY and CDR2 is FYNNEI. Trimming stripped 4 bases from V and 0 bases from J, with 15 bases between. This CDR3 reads CASSVSLLQVNTEAFF. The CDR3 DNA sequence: TGTGCCAGCAGTGTCTCCTTGTTGCAGGTGAACACTGAAGCTTTCTTT. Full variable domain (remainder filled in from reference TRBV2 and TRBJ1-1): EPEVTQTPSHQVTQMGQEVILRCVPISNHLYFYWYRQILGQKVEFLVSFYNNEISEKSEIFDDQFSVERPDGSNFTLKIRSTKLEDSAMYFCASSVSLLQVNTEAFFGQGTRLTVV.

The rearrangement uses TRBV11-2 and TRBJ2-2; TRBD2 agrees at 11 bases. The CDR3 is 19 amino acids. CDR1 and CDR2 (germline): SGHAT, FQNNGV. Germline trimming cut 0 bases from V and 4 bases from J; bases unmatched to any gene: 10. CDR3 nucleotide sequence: TGTGCCAGCAGCTTAGATCTAGCGGGGGGCCCACTGGCCACCGGGGAGCTGTTTTTT. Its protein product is CASSLDLAGGPLATGELFF.

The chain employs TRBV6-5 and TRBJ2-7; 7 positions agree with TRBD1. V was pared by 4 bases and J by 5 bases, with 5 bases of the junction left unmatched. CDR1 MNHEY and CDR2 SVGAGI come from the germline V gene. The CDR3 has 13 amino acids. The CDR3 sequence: CASSFYRGNEQYF. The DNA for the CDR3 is TGTGCCAGCAGTTTCTACAGGGGCAACGAGCAGTACTTC.

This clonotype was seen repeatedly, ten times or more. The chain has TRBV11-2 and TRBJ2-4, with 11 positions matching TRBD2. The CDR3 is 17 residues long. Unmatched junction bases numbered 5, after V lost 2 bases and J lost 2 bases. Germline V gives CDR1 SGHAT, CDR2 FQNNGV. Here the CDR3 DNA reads TGTGCCAGCAGCTTAACTAGCGGGAGATCTACCAAAAACATTCAGTACTTC. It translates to CASSLTSGRSTKNIQYF.

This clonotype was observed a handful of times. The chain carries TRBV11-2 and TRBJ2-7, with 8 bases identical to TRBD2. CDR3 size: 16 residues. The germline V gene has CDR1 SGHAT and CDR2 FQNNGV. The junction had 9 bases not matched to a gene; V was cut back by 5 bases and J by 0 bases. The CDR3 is CASSHREGLSSYEQYF. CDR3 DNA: TGTGCCAGCAGCCACCGGGAGGGGCTAAGCTCCTACGAGCAGTACTTC. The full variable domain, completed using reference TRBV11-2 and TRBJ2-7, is EAGVAQSPRYKIIEKRQSVAFWCNPISGHATLYWYQQILGQGPKLLIQFQNNGVVDDSQLPKDRFSAERLKGVDSTLKIQPAKLEDSAVYLCASSHREGLSSYEQYFGPGTRLTVT.

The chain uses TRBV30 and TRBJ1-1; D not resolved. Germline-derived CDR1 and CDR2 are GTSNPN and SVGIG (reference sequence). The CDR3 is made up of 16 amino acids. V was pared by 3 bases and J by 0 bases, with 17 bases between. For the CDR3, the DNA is TGTGCCTGGAGAAGGAGGGCCGCAGTCATGAACACTGAAGCTTTCTTT. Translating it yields CAWRRRAAVMNTEAFF.

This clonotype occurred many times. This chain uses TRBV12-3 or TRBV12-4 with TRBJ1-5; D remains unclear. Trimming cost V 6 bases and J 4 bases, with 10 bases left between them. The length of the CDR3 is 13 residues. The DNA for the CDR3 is TGTGCCAGCAGCCCCAAGATGAATCAGCCCCAGCATTTT. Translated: CASSPKMNQPQHF.

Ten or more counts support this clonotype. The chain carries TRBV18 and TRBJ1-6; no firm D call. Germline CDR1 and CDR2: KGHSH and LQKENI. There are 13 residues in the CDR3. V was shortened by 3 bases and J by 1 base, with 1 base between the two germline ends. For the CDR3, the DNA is TGTGCCAGCTCACCTTCCTATAATTCACCCCTCCACTTT. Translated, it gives CASSPSYNSPLHF. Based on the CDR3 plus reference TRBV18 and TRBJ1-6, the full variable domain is NAGVMQNPRHLVRRRGQEARLRCSPMKGHSHVYWYRQLPEEGLKFMVYLQKENIIDESGMPKERFSAEFPKEGPSILRIQQVVRGDSAAYFCASSPSYNSPLHFGNGTRLTVT.

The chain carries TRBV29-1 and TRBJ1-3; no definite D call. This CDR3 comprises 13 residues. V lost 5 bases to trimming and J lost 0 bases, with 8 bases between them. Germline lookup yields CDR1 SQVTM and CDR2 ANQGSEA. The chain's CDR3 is CSVRGPSGNTIYF. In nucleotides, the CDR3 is TGCAGCGTTCGGGGTCCCTCTGGAAACACCATATATTTT.

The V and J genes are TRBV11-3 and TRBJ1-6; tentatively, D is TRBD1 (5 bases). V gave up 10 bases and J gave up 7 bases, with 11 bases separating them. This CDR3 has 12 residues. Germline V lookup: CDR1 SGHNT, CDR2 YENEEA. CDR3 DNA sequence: TGTGCCATAAAGGAGGGGAATTCACCCCTCCACTTT. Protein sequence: CAIKEGNSPLHF.

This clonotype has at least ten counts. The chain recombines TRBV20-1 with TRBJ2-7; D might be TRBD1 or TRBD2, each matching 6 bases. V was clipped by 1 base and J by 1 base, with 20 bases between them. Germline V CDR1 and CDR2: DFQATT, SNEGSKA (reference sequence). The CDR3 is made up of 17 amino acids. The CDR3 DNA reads TGCAGTGCTAGAGTCATTAATACCGGGGGCCGATCCTACGAGCAGTACTTC. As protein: CSARVINTGGRSYEQYF.